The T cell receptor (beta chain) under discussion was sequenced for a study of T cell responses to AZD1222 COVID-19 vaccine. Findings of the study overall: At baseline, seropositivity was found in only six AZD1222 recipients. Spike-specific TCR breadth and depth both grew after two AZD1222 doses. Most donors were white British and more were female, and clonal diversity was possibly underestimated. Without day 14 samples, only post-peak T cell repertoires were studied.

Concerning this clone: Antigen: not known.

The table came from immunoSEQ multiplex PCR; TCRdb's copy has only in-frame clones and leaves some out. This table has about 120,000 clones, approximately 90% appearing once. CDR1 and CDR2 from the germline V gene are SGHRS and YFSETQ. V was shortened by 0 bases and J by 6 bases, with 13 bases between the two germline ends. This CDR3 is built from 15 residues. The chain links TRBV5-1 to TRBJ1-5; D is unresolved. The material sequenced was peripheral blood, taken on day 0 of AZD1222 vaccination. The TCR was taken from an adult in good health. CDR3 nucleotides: TGCGCCAGCAGCTTGGGAGGTAGGGAGGGTCAGCCCCAGCATTTT. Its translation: CASSLGGREGQPQHF.